This is a list of T cell receptor beta chains from one sample in a study of OX40 agonist ivuxolimab in advanced cancers. Assay: immunoSEQ multiplex PCR; the TCRdb copy retains only in-frame clones and omits some. The table includes under 95,000 clones, about 93% detected once. Here the sequenced sample was CD4+ or CD8+ T cells sorted from blood, taken in a trial of the OX40 agonist ivuxolimab. These receptors all stem from an adult with an advanced solid tumor such as melanoma, head and neck, liver or kidney cancer. Each CDR3 is given with its conserved first and last residue. D genes are given only for firm matches. Only some rows state a clone size, as once, few, many or a class for expanded clones.

size: once; D: NA; J: TRBJ2-3; V: TRBV15; DNA: TGTGCCACCAGCAGCGCAAGAGGGATTAGCACAGATACGCAGTATTTT; CDR3: CATSSARGISTDTQYF
size: NA; D: NA; J: TRBJ1-4; V: TRBV5-1; DNA: TGCGCCAGCAGGGGAGGGGGAGATGAAAAACTGTTTTTT; CDR3: CASRGGGDEKLFF
size: once; D: TRBD2; J: TRBJ2-7; V: TRBV23-1; DNA: TGCGCCAGCAGGCTTAATACCGATCTAGCGGCCCGCTCCTACGAGCAGTACTTC; CDR3: CASRLNTDLAARSYEQYF
size: NA; D: NA; J: TRBJ2-7; V: TRBV2; DNA: TGTGCCAGCAGTGAAGTGGGGTACGAGCAGTACTTC; CDR3: CASSEVGYEQYF
size: NA; D: TRBD1; J: TRBJ2-3; V: TRBV27; DNA: TGTGCCAGTACCTACAGGGGGGAGAAAGATACGCAGTATTTT; CDR3: CASTYRGEKDTQYF
size: NA; D: NA; J: TRBJ2-3; V: TRBV11-2; DNA: TGTGCCAGCAGCTACACAAGCACAGATACGCAGTATTTT; CDR3: CASSYTSTDTQYF
size: NA; D: NA; J: TRBJ1-1; V: TRBV29-1; DNA: TGCAGCGTTGTGACAGAAGCGGCTTTCTTT; CDR3: CSVVTEAAFF
size: NA; D: NA; J: TRBJ2-5; V: TRBV15; DNA: TGTGCCACCAGCAGTGAGGGGGGGGAGACCCAGTACTTC; CDR3: CATSSEGGETQYF
size: NA; D: NA; J: TRBJ2-7; V: TRBV7-2; DNA: TGTGCCAGCAGCCCTAGCTACGAGCAGTACTTC; CDR3: CASSPSYEQYF
size: NA; D: NA; J: TRBJ2-6; V: TRBV7-7; DNA: TGTGCCAGCAGCTCCTCAGCTGGGGCCAACGTCCTGACTTTC; CDR3: CASSSSAGANVLTF
size: NA; D: NA; J: TRBJ1-3; V: TRBV20-1; DNA: TGCAGTGCCCTGACCCTAAACACCATATATTTT; CDR3: CSALTLNTIYF
size: NA; D: NA; J: TRBJ2-7; V: TRBV27; DNA: TGTGCCAGCAGTTTAGGAGGGGTGCAGTACTTC; CDR3: CASSLGGVQYF
size: NA; D: NA; J: TRBJ1-2; V: TRBV29-1; DNA: TGCAGCGCCTTTACAACAGGGTCCTATGGCTACACCTTC; CDR3: CSAFTTGSYGYTF
size: NA; D: NA; J: TRBJ2-7; V: TRBV27; DNA: TGTGCCAGCTCCTCCAGGGTGGCGGACTACGAGCAGTACTTC; CDR3: CASSSRVADYEQYF
size: NA; D: TRBD1; J: TRBJ2-1; V: TRBV4-2; DNA: TGTGCCAGCAGCCAAGAGCCGGGACAGACTAACAATGAGCAGTTCTTC; CDR3: CASSQEPGQTNNEQFF
size: NA; D: TRBD1; J: TRBJ2-7; V: TRBV10-3; DNA: TGTGCCATCAGTGAGTCCCCCCCTACCGGGACAGGTCACAACGAGCAGTACTTC; CDR3: CAISESPPTGTGHNEQYF
size: NA; D: TRBD2; J: TRBJ2-7; V: TRBV11-2; DNA: TGTGCCAGCAGCTTAGGCGGGGGGGGTCCCTACGAGCAGTACTTC; CDR3: CASSLGGGGPYEQYF
size: once; D: NA; J: TRBJ1-3; V: TRBV4-1; DNA: TGCGCCAGCAGCCCCCGTGTCAGGACAAACTCTGGAAACACCATATATTTT; CDR3: CASSPRVRTNSGNTIYF
size: few; D: TRBD1; J: TRBJ1-2; V: TRBV7-2; DNA: TGTGCCAGCACCAAGGGACAGTCCTATGGCTACACCTTC; CDR3: CASTKGQSYGYTF
size: NA; D: NA; J: TRBJ1-1; V: TRBV4-1; DNA: TGCGCCAGCAGCCTCTTGGCCCCCGGACGGAACACTGAAGCTTTCTTT; CDR3: CASSLLAPGRNTEAFF
size: once; D: NA; J: TRBJ2-7; V: TRBV28; DNA: TGTGCCAGCAGCCCAGATTACACCCGTCACGAGCAGTACTTC; CDR3: CASSPDYTRHEQYF
size: NA; D: NA; J: TRBJ1-2; V: TRBV9; DNA: TGTGCCAGCAGCGTATCGGAGGGAAGAGGCTACACCTTC; CDR3: CASSVSEGRGYTF
size: NA; D: NA; J: TRBJ2-3; V: TRBV4-1; DNA: TGCGCCAGCAGCCAAGAGGAAGGTAGGGTGTCAGATACGCAGTATTTT; CDR3: CASSQEEGRVSDTQYF
size: once; D: NA; J: TRBJ1-3; V: TRBV6-5; DNA: TGTGCCAGCAGCCCGGGACGGGGAAACACCATATATTTT; CDR3: CASSPGRGNTIYF
size: NA; D: NA; J: TRBJ2-3; V: TRBV27; DNA: TGTGCCAGCAGTTTGTTCAGCACAGATACGCAGTATTTT; CDR3: CASSLFSTDTQYF
size: NA; D: NA; J: TRBJ2-2; V: TRBV27; DNA: TGTGCCAGCAGTGGCAAAGGGGTTCCCGGGGAGCTGTTTTTT; CDR3: CASSGKGVPGELFF
size: NA; D: TRBD1; J: TRBJ2-7; V: TRBV30; DNA: TGTGCCTGGAGTGCCGGGACAGGGGCTTACGAGCAGTACTTC; CDR3: CAWSAGTGAYEQYF
size: NA; D: NA; J: TRBJ2-3; V: TRBV27; DNA: TGTGCCAGCAGTAAGGGCATCACAGATACGCAGTATTTT; CDR3: CASSKGITDTQYF
size: NA; D: NA; J: TRBJ1-3; V: TRBV5-8; DNA: TGTGCCAGCAGCTTCACACCAGGGGATTCCTCTGGAAACACCATATATTTT; CDR3: CASSFTPGDSSGNTIYF